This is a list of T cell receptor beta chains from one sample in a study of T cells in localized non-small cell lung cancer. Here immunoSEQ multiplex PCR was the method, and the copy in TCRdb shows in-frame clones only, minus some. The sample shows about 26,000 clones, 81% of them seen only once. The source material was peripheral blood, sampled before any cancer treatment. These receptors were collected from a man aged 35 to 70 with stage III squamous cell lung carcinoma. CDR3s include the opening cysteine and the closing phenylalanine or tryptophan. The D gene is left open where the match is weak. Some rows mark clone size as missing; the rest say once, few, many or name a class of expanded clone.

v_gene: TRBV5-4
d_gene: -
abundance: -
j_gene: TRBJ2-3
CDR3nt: TGTGCCAGCAGCATCGGGACAGATACGCAGTATTTT
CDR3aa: CASSIGTDTQYF

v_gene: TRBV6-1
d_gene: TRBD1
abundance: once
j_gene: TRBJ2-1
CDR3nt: TGTGCCAGCAGCCAAACAGGGGTCGGCTACAATGAGCAGTTCTTC
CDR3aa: CASSQTGVGYNEQFF

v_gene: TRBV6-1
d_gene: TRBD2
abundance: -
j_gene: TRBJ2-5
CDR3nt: TGTGCCAGCAGCCCTCGGGGGGGACAAGAGACCCAGTACTTC
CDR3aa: CASSPRGGQETQYF

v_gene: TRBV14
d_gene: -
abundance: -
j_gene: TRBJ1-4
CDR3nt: TGTGCCAGCAGCCTTCCAGGGCTGAGGGAAAAACTGTTTTTT
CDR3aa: CASSLPGLREKLFF

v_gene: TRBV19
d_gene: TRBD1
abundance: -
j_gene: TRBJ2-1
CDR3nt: TGTGCCAGTAGTAGGGGGCCGGACAGGGTTTTTGAGCAGTTCTTC
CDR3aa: CASSRGPDRVFEQFF

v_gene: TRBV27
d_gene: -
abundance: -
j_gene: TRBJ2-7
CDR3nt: TGTGCCAGCAGTCAAATTCGAGGCGAGCAGTACTTC
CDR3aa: CASSQIRGEQYF

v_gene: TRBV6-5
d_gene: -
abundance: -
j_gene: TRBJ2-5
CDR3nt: TGTGCCAGCAGTTACTCTGCTAGCGTGTACCAAGAGACCCAGTACTTC
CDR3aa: CASSYSASVYQETQYF

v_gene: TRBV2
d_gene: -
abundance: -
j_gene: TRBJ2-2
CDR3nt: TGTGCCAGCAGTCTCTATGCCGGGGAGCTGTTTTTT
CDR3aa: CASSLYAGELFF

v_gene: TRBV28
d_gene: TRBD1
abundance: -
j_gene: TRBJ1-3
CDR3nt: TGTGCCAGCAGTTTCTCTTGGACAGGCGGCTCCTCTGGAAACACCATATATTTT
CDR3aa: CASSFSWTGGSSGNTIYF

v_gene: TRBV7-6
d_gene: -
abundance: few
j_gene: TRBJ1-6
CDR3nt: TGTGCCAGCAGCTGGGGGGACTTGGACTATAATTCACCCCTCCACTTT
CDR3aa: CASSWGDLDYNSPLHF

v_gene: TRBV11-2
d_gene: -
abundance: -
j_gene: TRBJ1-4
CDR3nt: TGTGCCAGCAGCCGCGGCCTGAATGAAAAACTGTTTTTT
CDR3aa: CASSRGLNEKLFF

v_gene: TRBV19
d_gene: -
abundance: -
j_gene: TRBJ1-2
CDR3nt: TGTGCCAGTAATCAGAACTATGGCTACACCTTC
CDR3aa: CASNQNYGYTF

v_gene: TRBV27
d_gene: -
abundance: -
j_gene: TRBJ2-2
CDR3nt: TGTGCCAGCTCCGGGCAGGGCTTGTATACCGGGGAGCTGTTTTTT
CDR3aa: CASSGQGLYTGELFF

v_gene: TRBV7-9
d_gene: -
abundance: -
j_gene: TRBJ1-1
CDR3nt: TGTGCCAGCTTGGAGTGGGGAGAAGCTTTCTTT
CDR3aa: CASLEWGEAFF

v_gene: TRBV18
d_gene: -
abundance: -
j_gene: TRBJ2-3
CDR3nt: TGTGCCAGCTCACCAACCACAGATACGCAGTATTTT
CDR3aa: CASSPTTDTQYF

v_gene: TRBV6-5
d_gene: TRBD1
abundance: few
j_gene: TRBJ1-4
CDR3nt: TGTGCCAGCAGGACTCGGACAGGAACTAATGAAAAACTGTTTTTT
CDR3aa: CASRTRTGTNEKLFF

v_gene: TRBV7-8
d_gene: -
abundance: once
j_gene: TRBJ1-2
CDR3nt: TGTGCCAGCAGCTTAGCCAGGGGTAACTATGGCTACACCTTC
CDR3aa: CASSLARGNYGYTF

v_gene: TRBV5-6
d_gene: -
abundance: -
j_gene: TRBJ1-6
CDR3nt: TGTGCCAGCAGCTTGGCCTCTGCCCCCGATGGTTCACCCCTCCACTTT
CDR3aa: CASSLASAPDGSPLHF

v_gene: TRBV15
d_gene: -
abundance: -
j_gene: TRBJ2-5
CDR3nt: TGTGCCACCAGCAGAGATCGGGGTTCCAGCCGGGAGACCCAGTACTTC
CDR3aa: CATSRDRGSSRETQYF

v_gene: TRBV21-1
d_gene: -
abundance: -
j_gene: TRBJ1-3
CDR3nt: TGTGCCACCGGGGACAGGGTTCGCGGAAACACCATATATTTT
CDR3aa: CATGDRVRGNTIYF

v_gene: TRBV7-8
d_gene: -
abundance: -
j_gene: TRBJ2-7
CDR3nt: TGTGCCAGCAGGGCACAGGGAAGTGGCTACGAGCAGTACTTC
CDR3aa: CASRAQGSGYEQYF

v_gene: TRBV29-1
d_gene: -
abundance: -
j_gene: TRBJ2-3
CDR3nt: TGCAGCGAAATATCGGCCATTAAATCAGATACGCAGTATTTT
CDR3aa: CSEISAIKSDTQYF

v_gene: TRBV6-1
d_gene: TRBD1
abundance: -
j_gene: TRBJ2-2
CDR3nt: TGTGCCAGCAGTGGACTAAATACAGGGGCCGCGAACACCGGGGAGCTGTTTTTT
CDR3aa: CASSGLNTGAANTGELFF

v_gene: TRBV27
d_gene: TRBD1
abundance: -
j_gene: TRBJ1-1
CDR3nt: TGTGCCAGCAGTTTGTACAGGGGGACTGAAGCTTTCTTT
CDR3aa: CASSLYRGTEAFF

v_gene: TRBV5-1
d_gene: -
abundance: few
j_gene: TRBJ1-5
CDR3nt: TGCGCCAGCAGCTTGGGGGTCGAGCAGCCCCAGCATTTT
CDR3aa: CASSLGVEQPQHF

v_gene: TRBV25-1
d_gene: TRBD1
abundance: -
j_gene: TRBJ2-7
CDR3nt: TGTGCCAGCAGTGGAAGACAGGGGGCGAACGAGCAGTACTTC
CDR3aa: CASSGRQGANEQYF

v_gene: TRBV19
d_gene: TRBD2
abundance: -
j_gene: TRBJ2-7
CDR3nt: TGTGCCAGCCGAGAGGTGGCGGGAGGGCCAAGTGAGCAGTACTTC
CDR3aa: CASREVAGGPSEQYF

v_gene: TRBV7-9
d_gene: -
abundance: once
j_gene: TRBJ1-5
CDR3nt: TGTGCCAGCAGTTCACACAGACGAAGCAATCAGCCCCAGCATTTT
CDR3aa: CASSSHRRSNQPQHF

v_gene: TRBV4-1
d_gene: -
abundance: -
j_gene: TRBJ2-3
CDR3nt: TGCGCCAGCAGCCAAGTGGGGCCAGATACGCAGTATTTT
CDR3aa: CASSQVGPDTQYF

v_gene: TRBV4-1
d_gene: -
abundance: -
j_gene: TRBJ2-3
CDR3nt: TGCGCCAGCAGCCAAGATTTTGTGGTGAGGGACACAGATACGCAGTATTTT
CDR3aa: CASSQDFVVRDTDTQYF

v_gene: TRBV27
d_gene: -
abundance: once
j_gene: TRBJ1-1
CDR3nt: TGTGCCAGCAGTTTCGGCAGGGAGGTAAGGACTGAAGCTTTCTTT
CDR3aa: CASSFGREVRTEAFF

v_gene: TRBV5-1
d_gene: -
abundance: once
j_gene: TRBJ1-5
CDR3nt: TGCGCCAGCAGCCAGGACGGTGGTGGACCGTATCAGCCCCAGCATTTT
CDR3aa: CASSQDGGGPYQPQHF

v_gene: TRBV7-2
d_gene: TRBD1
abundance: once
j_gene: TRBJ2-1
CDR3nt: TGTGCCAGCAGCTCCACAGGGGGTAGCTCCTACAATGAGCAGTTCTTC
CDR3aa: CASSSTGGSSYNEQFF

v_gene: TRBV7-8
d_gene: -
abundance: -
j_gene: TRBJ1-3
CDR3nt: TGTGCCAGCAGCTTTCGTGGGGCTGGAAACACCATATATTTT
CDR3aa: CASSFRGAGNTIYF

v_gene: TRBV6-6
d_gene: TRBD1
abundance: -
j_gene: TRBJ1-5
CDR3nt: TGTGCCAGCAGTCCCGGGACAGCCAGGCCCCAGCATTTT
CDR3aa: CASSPGTARPQHF

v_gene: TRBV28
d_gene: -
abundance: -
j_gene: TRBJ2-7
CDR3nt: TGTGCCAGCAGCCCGGGACGTTCGTCCTACGAGCAGTACTTC
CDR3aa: CASSPGRSSYEQYF

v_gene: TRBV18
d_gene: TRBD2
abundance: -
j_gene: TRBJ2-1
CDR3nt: TGTGCCAGCTCCGGGACTAGCGGGGCCAATGAGCAGTTCTTC
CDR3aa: CASSGTSGANEQFF

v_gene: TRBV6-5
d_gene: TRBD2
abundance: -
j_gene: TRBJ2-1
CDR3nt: TGTGCCAGCAGTGCTCGGGAGGCCGGTGAGCAGTTCTTC
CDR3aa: CASSAREAGEQFF

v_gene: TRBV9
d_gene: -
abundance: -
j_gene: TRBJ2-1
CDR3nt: TGTGCCAGCAGCGTAGACGTTGAGCAGTTCTTC
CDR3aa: CASSVDVEQFF

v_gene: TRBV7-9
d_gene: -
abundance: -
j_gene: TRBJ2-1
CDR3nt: TGTGCCAGCAGCTTAGGAAGGAACAATGAGCAGTTCTTC
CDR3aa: CASSLGRNNEQFF

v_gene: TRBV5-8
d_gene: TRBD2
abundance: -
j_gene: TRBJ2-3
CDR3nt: TGTGCCAGCAGTCCTCTACTAGCGGTCACAGATACGCAGTATTTT
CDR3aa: CASSPLLAVTDTQYF

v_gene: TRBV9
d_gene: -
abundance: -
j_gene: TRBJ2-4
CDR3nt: TGTGCCAGCAGCGCAAGTTCGAACATTCAGTACTTC
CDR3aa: CASSASSNIQYF

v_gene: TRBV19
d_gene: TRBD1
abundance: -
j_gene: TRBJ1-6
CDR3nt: TGTGCCAGCAATTCGGGACAGGTCTATAATTCACCCCTCCACTTT
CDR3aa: CASNSGQVYNSPLHF

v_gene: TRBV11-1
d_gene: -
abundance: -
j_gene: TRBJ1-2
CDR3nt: TGTGCCAGCAGCCCACCAGGTGGGCGAGGCTACACCTTC
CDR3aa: CASSPPGGRGYTF

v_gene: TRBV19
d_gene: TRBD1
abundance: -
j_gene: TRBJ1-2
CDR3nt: TGTGCCAGTATCCCGAGACAGGGGGCGACTAACTATGGCTACACCTTC
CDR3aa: CASIPRQGATNYGYTF